This TCR beta chain was found in a study of T cells after yellow fever vaccination. Overall study context: Low-cell-number fractions underwent preparation using SMART-Seq v4 Ultra Low Input.

Overall study results and limits: Among primary-vaccination clones, most reappeared after the booster, at roughly 95% for CD4 and more than 75% for CD8. The bulk population could contribute abundant contaminating clonotypes to FACS-sorted repertoires.

This clonotype was seen at least ten times. No antigen is known for it. Germline V gene lookup returns CDR1 SGHRS and CDR2 YFSETQ. The CDR3 length is 15 residues. With 1 base removed from V and 5 bases from J, the gap between germline ends came to 13 bases. A universal primer site and UMIs were added as TCR cDNA was made by 5'RACE template switching. Using its own MiXCR run on the 5' RACE reads, TCRdb lists one record per CDR3 protein. The table shows approximately 610,000 distinct CDR3 sequences, with about a sixth occurring only once. The chain recombines TRBV5-1 with TRBJ2-1; D unresolved. This sample comprised PBMCs, obtained around 5 days after the first yellow fever vaccination. The receptor was derived from a man aged 18 to 30 who received the YFV17D yellow fever vaccine. CDR3 DNA sequence: TGCGCCAGCAGCTTGAGTCGGGTGACCAACAATGAGCAGTTCTTC. Translating gives CASSLSRVTNNEQFF.